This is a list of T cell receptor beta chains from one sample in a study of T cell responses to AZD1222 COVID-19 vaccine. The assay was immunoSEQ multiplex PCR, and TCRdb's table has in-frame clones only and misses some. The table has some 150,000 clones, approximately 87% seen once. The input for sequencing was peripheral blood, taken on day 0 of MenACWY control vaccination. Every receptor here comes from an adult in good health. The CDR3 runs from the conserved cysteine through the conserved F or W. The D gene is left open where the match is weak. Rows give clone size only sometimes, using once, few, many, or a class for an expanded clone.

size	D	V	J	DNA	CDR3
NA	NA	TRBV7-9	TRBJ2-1	TGTGCCAGCAGCTCCCTGGGGGATGGAAATGAGCAGTTCTTC	CASSSLGDGNEQFF
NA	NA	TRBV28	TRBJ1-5	TGTGCCAGCAGTTCCACGAAACGTACAGGCGCCTATCAGCCCCAGCATTTT	CASSSTKRTGAYQPQHF
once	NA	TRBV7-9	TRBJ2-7	TGTGCCAGCAGCTTAGACTTCCCCGAGCAGTACTTC	CASSLDFPEQYF
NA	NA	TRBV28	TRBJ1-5	TGTGCCAGCAGGATTCAGGGAGAGGGGAAGCCCCAGCATTTT	CASRIQGEGKPQHF
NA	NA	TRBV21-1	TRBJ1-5	TGTGCCAGCAGCAAAGAAGTCACAGCCAATCAGCCCCAGCATTTT	CASSKEVTANQPQHF
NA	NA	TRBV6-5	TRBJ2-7	TGTGCCAGCAGCTACAGGATTGAAAGCTACGAGCAGTACTTC	CASSYRIESYEQYF
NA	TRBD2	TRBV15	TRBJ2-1	TGTGCCACCAGCAGAGCGGGACTAGCGGTAAATGAGCAGTTCTTC	CATSRAGLAVNEQFF
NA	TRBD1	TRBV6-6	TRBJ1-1	TGTGCCAGCAGCCTTGGACAGGTTGGGGGGCACACTGAAGCTTTCTTT	CASSLGQVGGHTEAFF
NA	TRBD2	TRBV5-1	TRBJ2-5	TGCGCCAGCAGCTTTCGGGGTCTAGCGGGGGAAGAGACCCAGTACTTC	CASSFRGLAGEETQYF
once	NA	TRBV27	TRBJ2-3	TGTGCCAGCAGTTTTATATCCGGACAGAGCACAGATACGCAGTATTTT	CASSFISGQSTDTQYF
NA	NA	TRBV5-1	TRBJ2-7	TGCGCCAGCAGCCCTGGGGTCTTAGCAAGCAACGAGCAGTACTTC	CASSPGVLASNEQYF
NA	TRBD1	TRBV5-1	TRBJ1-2	TGCGCCAGCAGCATCGGGACAGGCGGCCGCGGCTACACCTTC	CASSIGTGGRGYTF
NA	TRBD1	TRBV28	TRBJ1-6	TGTGCCAGCCTAGGCAGGGGGGCAAATAATTCACCCCTCCACTTT	CASLGRGANNSPLHF
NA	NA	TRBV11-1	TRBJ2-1	TGTGCCAGCAGCCCCAATGTTGGGGACGGGGAGCAGTTCTTC	CASSPNVGDGEQFF
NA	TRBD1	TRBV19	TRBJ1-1	TGTGCCAGCGGACAGGGAACCGGCACTGAAGCTTTCTTT	CASGQGTGTEAFF
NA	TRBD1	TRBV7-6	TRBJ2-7	TGTGCCAGCAGCTCGGACAGGGGAACCTACGAGCAGTACTTC	CASSSDRGTYEQYF
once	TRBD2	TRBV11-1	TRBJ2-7	TGTGCCAGCAGCGAACTAGCGGGAGCAGGCGAGCAGTACTTC	CASSELAGAGEQYF
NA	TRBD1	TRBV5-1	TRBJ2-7	TGCGCCAGCAGCGGATCCGGGACAGGCCTTGGGGAGCAGTACTTC	CASSGSGTGLGEQYF
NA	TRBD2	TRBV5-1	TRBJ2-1	TGCGCCAGCAGCTGGGAGGGGAATGAGCAGTTCTTC	CASSWEGNEQFF
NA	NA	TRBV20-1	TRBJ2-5	TGCAGTGCTAGATGGGGGGAGACCCAGTACTTC	CSARWGETQYF
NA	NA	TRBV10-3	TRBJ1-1	TGTGCCATCAGTGAGTCAACCCGCGCCCCGGGAAAGGCTTTCTTT	CAISESTRAPGKAFF
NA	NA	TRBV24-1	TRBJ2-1	TGTGCCACCAGTGATGCCGCCGGGGAGAACTACAATGAGCAGTTCTTC	CATSDAAGENYNEQFF
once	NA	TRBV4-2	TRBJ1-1	TGTGCCAGCAGCCAAGATCAGGTAGGGACAGAAGCTTTCTTT	CASSQDQVGTEAFF
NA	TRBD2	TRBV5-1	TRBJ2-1	TGCGCCAGCAGCTTAACTAGCGGGAACAATGAGCAGTTCTTC	CASSLTSGNNEQFF
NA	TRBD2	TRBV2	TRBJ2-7	TGTGCCAGCGATTGGGGAGGGGCCTACGAGCAGTACTTC	CASDWGGAYEQYF
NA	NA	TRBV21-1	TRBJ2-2	TGTGCCAGCACCCGGCCCCCCGGGGGCGGGGAGCTGTTTTTT	CASTRPPGGGELFF
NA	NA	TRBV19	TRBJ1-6	TGTGCCAGTAGTAGGAGGGGTATGGATTCACCCCTCCACTTT	CASSRRGMDSPLHF
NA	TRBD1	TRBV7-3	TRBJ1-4	TGTGCCAGCAGCTCCGGACAGGGGGAAGGTGAAAAACTGTTTTTT	CASSSGQGEGEKLFF
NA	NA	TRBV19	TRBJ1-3	TGTGCCAGTAGTATAGGTGCCAGCAGAGGTGGCACCATATATTTT	CASSIGASRGGTIYF
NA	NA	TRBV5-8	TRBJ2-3	TGTGCCAGCAGCTTTCGACAGAGTAGCACAGATACGCAGTATTTT	CASSFRQSSTDTQYF
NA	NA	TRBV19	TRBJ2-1	TGTGCCAGTAGTAGATACACAGGCCGCAGTGAGCAGTTCTTC	CASSRYTGRSEQFF
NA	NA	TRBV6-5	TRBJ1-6	TGTGCCCCTGGCGAACCGGGCCCTTATAATTCACCCCTCCACTTT	CAPGEPGPYNSPLHF
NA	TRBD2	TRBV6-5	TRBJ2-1	TGTGCCAGCAGTCCTAGCGGGGCCTTCAATGAGCAGTTCTTC	CASSPSGAFNEQFF
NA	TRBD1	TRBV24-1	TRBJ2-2	TGTGCCACCAGTGACCCCGGACAGGGGGACGCCGGGGAGCTGTTTTTT	CATSDPGQGDAGELFF
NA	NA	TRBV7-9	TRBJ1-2	TGTGCCAGCAGCCTCGAGCCGGGGGCCTCTAACTATGGCTACACCTTC	CASSLEPGASNYGYTF